These 12 T cell receptor beta chains were sequenced from one sample in a study of T-cell memory formation after mild COVID-19. One entry per CDR3 protein, called by TCRdb with MiXCR from the 5' RACE reads. This table holds under 550,000 distinct CDR3 sequences, approximately 18% found once. What was sequenced was PBMCs or a T cell subset sorted from them (not recorded which). The origin of the receptors is an adult woman who had mild COVID-19 (a few samples of this study predate the infection). Cell type and time point are not known.

The chain carries TRBV11-1 and TRBJ1-1; D unresolved. Germline CDR1 reads SGHAT; CDR2 reads FQDESV (reference sequence). V was clipped by 2 bases and J by 4 bases, with 11 bases between them. The CDR3 runs to 14 residues. CDR3 region: CASSLTLGATEAFF. CDR3 coding DNA: TGTGCCAGCAGCTTAACCCTCGGAGCCACTGAAGCTTTCTTT.

The gene calls are TRBV28 and TRBJ2-3; no firm D call. The germline V gene encodes CDR1 MDHEN and CDR2 SYDVKM. Trimming removed 4 bases at V and 2 bases at J, with 10 bases between. The CDR3 sequence is 14 residues long. The CDR3 DNA is TGTGCCAGCAGTTCTACAGATACCACAGATACGCAGTATTTT. This sequence encodes CASSSTDTTDTQYF.

The chain couples TRBV7-9 to TRBJ2-2; unclear D gene. Per germline, CDR1 SEHNR and CDR2 FQNEAQ (reference sequence). There are 12 residues in the CDR3. V was clipped by 5 bases and J by 6 bases, with 7 bases between them. CDR3 region: CASSPFAGELFF. The CDR3 DNA reads as TGTGCCAGCAGCCCCTTTGCCGGGGAGCTGTTTTTT.

This rearrangement joins TRBV7-3 to TRBJ2-7; TRBD2 is a possible D gene (7 bases). Trimming shortened V by 5 bases and J by 7 bases, and 15 bases separated the two germline ends. The CDR3 totals 13 residues. Germline-derived CDR1 and CDR2 are SGHTA and FQGTGA. CDR3 sequence: CASSPRGAREQYF. CDR3 sequence (DNA): TGTGCCAGCAGCCCACGGGGGGCACGTGAGCAGTACTTC.

This clonotype was recorded many times. The rearrangement uses TRBV12-3 or TRBV12-4 and TRBJ2-7; D unresolved. This CDR3 is 13 amino acids long. Trimming took off 3 bases at V and 2 bases at J, with 8 bases between the two ends. CDR3 amino acids: CASSLGETYEQYF. The CDR3 DNA reads TGTGCCAGCAGTTTGGGCGAAACCTACGAGCAGTACTTC.

The table lists this clonotype with a few counts. The chain links TRBV7-9 to TRBJ2-1; 10 bases line up with TRBD1. Germline lookup yields CDR1 SEHNR and CDR2 FQNEAQ (reference sequence). The CDR3 covers 17 residues. V shed 5 bases and J 3 bases; nucleotides not matched to a gene: 10. Written as DNA, the CDR3 is TGTGCCAGCAGCCCTAGACAGGGGGCCTTTAACTACAATGAGCAGTTCTTC. Amino acid sequence: CASSPRQGAFNYNEQFF.

There are a few counts of this clonotype. The chain joins TRBV7-8 to TRBJ1-2; 7 positions match TRBD1. The trim removed 1 base at V and 12 bases at J, leaving 5 bases unmatched. The CDR3 sequence is 12 residues long. CDR1 is SGHVS, CDR2 FQNEAQ, per germline. Here the CDR3 reads CASSLGDSGNTF. CDR3 DNA sequence: TGTGCCAGCAGCTTAGGGGACAGCGGGAACACCTTC.

This clonotype was seen more than once but under ten times. V is TRBV7-6 and J is TRBJ1-1; no clear D. The V gene lost 1 base and the J gene lost 5 bases, with 8 bases spanning the gap. The CDR3 spans 13 residues. Germline V gene data show CDR1 as SGHVS and CDR2 as FNYEAQ. CDR3 sequence reads: CASSLVWGTEAFF. In DNA, the CDR3 is TGTGCCAGCAGCTTAGTTTGGGGAACTGAAGCTTTCTTT.

This clonotype showed up just a few times. J is TRBJ2-3 and V is TRBV5-1; 13 positions match TRBD2. Trimming removed 2 bases from V and 5 bases from J; junction bases left unmatched: 5. Germline lookup yields CDR1 SGHRS and CDR2 YFSETQ. The CDR3 is 16 residues long. The CDR3 reads CASSLGLAGVRDTQYF. The CDR3 coding sequence is TGCGCCAGCAGCTTAGGACTAGCGGGGGTAAGAGATACGCAGTATTTT.

The V call is TRBV12-3 or TRBV12-4, the J call TRBJ2-5; 12 nucleotides align to TRBD1. The CDR3 loop spans 15 amino acids. Trimming took 7 bases from V and 3 from J; bases not matched to a gene: 6. The DNA for the CDR3 is TGTGCCAGCAAAAGGGACAGGGGGCGGAAAGAGACCCAGTACTTC. Amino acid sequence: CASKRDRGRKETQYF.

The V and J genes are TRBV3-1 and TRBJ2-7; 8 positions match TRBD1. The V segment lost 3 bases and the J segment 5 bases; nucleotides outside the gene matches: 6. This CDR3 has 14 amino acids. Germline values: CDR1 LGHDT, CDR2 YNNKEL (reference sequence). CDR3 DNA sequence: TGTGCCAGCAGCCACAGCAGGGGGCTGGACGAGCAGTACTTC. It is translated as CASSHSRGLDEQYF.

This clonotype was seen a few times. The chain is built from TRBV7-6 and TRBJ2-1; TRBD2 aligns across 7 bases. The V and J ends lost 5 bases and 7 bases, in that order; junction bases with no gene match: 14. This CDR3 is 16 amino acids long. Germline CDR1 reads SGHVS; CDR2 reads FNYEAQ. For the CDR3, the DNA is TGTGCCAGCAGCCCCGGGACTACGAAAGGGTGGAATGAGCAGTTCTTC. It codes for CASSPGTTKGWNEQFF.